This is a list of T cell receptor beta chains from one sample in a study of CD8 T cells in ankylosing spondylitis. TCRdb reanalysed the 5' RACE reads using MiXCR and keeps one entry per CDR3 protein. The data show a few hundred thousand distinct CDR3 sequences, with about 6.7% seen just once and about 14% held by the top ten. Specimen: blood, either unsorted or a sorted T cell fraction (not recorded which). Receptors originate from a male donor with ankylosing spondylitis. Both conserved end residues are part of each CDR3. The D gene is left open where the match is weak. Clone size appears in some rows only: once, few, many, or a class for an expanded clone.

clone size: many; J gene: TRBJ1-1; V gene: TRBV27; D gene: .; CDR3 protein: CASSLLGDTEAFF; CDR3 DNA: TGTGCCAGCAGTTTATTGGGGGACACTGAAGCTTTCTTT
clone size: many; J gene: TRBJ1-4; V gene: TRBV7-9; D gene: TRBD1; CDR3 protein: CASSLALRGQNNEKLFF; CDR3 DNA: TGTGCCAGCAGCTTAGCCCTTAGGGGACAGAATAATGAAAAACTGTTTTTT
clone size: few; J gene: TRBJ2-3; V gene: TRBV7-9; D gene: .; CDR3 protein: CASALLGGSTDTQYF; CDR3 DNA: TGTGCCAGCGCCTTGTTGGGTGGCAGCACAGATACGCAGTATTTT
clone size: few; J gene: TRBJ1-5; V gene: TRBV27; D gene: .; CDR3 protein: CASSFQNQPQHF; CDR3 DNA: TGTGCCAGCAGTTTTCAGAATCAGCCCCAGCATTTT
clone size: many; J gene: TRBJ2-1; V gene: TRBV5-1; D gene: .; CDR3 protein: CASSSGVGVREHPDNEQFF; CDR3 DNA: TGCGCCAGCAGCTCGGGGGTCGGCGTGCGCGAACACCCTGACAATGAGCAGTTCTTC
clone size: many; J gene: TRBJ1-1; V gene: TRBV6-5; D gene: .; CDR3 protein: CASSYERNTEAFF; CDR3 DNA: TGTGCCAGCAGTTACGAGAGGAACACTGAAGCTTTCTTT
clone size: .; J gene: TRBJ2-7; V gene: TRBV6-2/TRBV6-3; D gene: TRBD2; CDR3 protein: CASIDGPSGSYEQYF; CDR3 DNA: TGTGCCAGCATCGATGGGCCTAGCGGATCCTACGAGCAGTACTTC
clone size: many; J gene: TRBJ1-6; V gene: TRBV3-1; D gene: TRBD1; CDR3 protein: CASSGQGAYNSPLHF; CDR3 DNA: TGTGCCAGCAGCGGACAGGGGGCGTATAATTCACCCCTCCACTTT
clone size: many; J gene: TRBJ1-1; V gene: TRBV4-1; D gene: TRBD1; CDR3 protein: CASSQFRTGENTEAFF; CDR3 DNA: TGCGCCAGCAGCCAATTTCGGACAGGTGAGAACACTGAAGCTTTCTTT
clone size: many; J gene: TRBJ2-1; V gene: TRBV7-3; D gene: .; CDR3 protein: CASSQTSPTYNEQFF; CDR3 DNA: TGTGCCAGCAGCCAGACTTCCCCGACCTACAATGAGCAGTTCTTC